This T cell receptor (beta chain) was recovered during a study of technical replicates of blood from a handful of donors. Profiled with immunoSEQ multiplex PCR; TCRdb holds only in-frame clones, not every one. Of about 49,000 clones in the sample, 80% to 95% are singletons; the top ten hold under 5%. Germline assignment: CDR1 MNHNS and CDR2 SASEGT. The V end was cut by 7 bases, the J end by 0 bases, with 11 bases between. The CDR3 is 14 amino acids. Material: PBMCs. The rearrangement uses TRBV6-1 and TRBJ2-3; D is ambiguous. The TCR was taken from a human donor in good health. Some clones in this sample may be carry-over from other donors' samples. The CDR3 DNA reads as TGTGCCAGCACAGTACAGTTTAGCACAGATACGCAGTATTTT. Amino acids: CASTVQFSTDTQYF.